The 23 T cell receptor beta chains presented below share a single source sample, sequenced in a study of T cells in Graves' hyperthyroidism and ophthalmopathy. Amplification of TCR beta CDR3 regions used RNA as the template. When the TCR CDR3 underwent first-round RT-PCR, the HTBI primer set was used. MiXCR was run by TCRdb on the multiplex PCR reads, yielding one entry per CDR3 protein. The sample lists under 130,000 distinct CDR3 sequences, roughly 47% seen once, with about 25% in the top ten. Source material: blood. These receptors were taken from a man in his forties or fifties with Graves' hyperthyroidism.

This clonotype occurred many times. J is TRBJ2-1 and V is TRBV20-1; 7 bases line up with TRBD2. Unmatched junction bases numbered 8, after V lost 0 bases and J lost 9 bases. This CDR3 has 14 amino acids. Germline V gene lookup returns CDR1 DFQATT and CDR2 SNEGSKA (reference sequence). The CDR3 spells CSAREVGAGTEQFF. The CDR3 bases are TGCAGTGCTAGAGAGGTCGGAGCGGGGACTGAGCAGTTCTTC.

This clonotype was counted only a few times. A much more abundant neighbour one base away suggests this may be a read error. V usage is TRBV29-1 and J usage is TRBJ2-1; 8 bases map to TRBD2. Trimming took 0 bases from V and 9 from J; bases not matched to a gene: 13. CDR3 size: 16 residues. Germline V gene data show CDR1 as SQVTM and CDR2 as ANQGSEA. The chain's CDR3 is CSVEDFERGTSSEQFF. The CDR3 region has the DNA TGCAGCGTTGAAGATTTCGAGCGGGGGACATCCAGTGAGCAGTTCTTC.

Turning to this clonotype: Possible read error: a much larger clone is one base away. The CDR3 sequence: CVSSFQGDEQFF. The CDR3 coding sequence is TGTGTCAGCAGTTTCCAGGGGGATGAGCAGTTCTTC. The rearrangement joins TRBV25-1 to TRBJ2-1; 7 bases match TRBD1. The germline V gene has CDR1 MGHDK and CDR2 SYGVNS. This CDR3 has 12 residues.

Ten or more counts support this clonotype. This chain joins TRBV6-2 or TRBV6-3 and TRBJ2-3, with 8 positions matching TRBD2. Trimming removed 7 bases from V and 7 bases from J; junction bases left unmatched: 13. The CDR3 contains 15 residues. The germline CDR1 and CDR2 sequences are MNHEY and SVGEGT. CDR3 loop: CASIPPRAGDYTQYF. The CDR3 DNA follows: TGTGCCAGCATCCCACCGCGAGCGGGAGACTATACGCAGTATTTT.

This clonotype was counted once. The chain carries TRBV20-1 and TRBJ2-1; 16 nucleotides agree with TRBD2. The CDR3 is 17 amino acids. Trimming removed 6 bases from V and 2 bases from J; junction bases left unmatched: 7. Looked up from germline, CDR1 is DFQATT and CDR2 is SNEGSKA (reference sequence). The CDR3, as DNA: TGCAGTGCGTCGGGACTAGCGGGAGGGAGCACCTACAATGAGCAGTTCTTC. This codes for CSASGLAGGSTYNEQFF.

Comment on this clonotype: One base away lies a much larger clone, so this may be a sequencing read error. This chain links TRBV6-5 with TRBJ2-1, with D possibly matching TRBD2 (6 bases). This CDR3 comprises 15 residues. V shed 6 bases and J shed 8 bases, with 20 bases lying between them. Per germline, CDR1 MNHEY and CDR2 SVGAGI. CDR3 sequence: CASSLPAGGPDEQFF. For the CDR3, the DNA is TGTGCCAGCAGCTTACCAGCGGGCGGGCCGGATGAGCAGTTCTTC.

This chain joins TRBV29-1 and TRBJ1-1, with D tentatively TRBD1 (5 bases). This CDR3 is built from 15 residues. V was pared by 1 base and J by 2 bases, with 14 bases between. Germline V gene sequence: CDR1 SQVTM, CDR2 ANQGSEA. CDR3 region: CSVEVAGRRNTEAFF. DNA of the CDR3: TGCAGCGTTGAAGTAGCGGGGCGGCGAAACACTGAAGCTTTCTTT.

The chain recombines TRBV18 with TRBJ1-2; TRBD1 matches 8 bases. Trimming at V came to 2 bases and at J to 8 bases, leaving 16 bases not matched to a gene. Germline V CDR1 and CDR2: KGHSH, LQKENI. This CDR3 region has 17 residues. Here the CDR3 DNA reads TGTGCCAGCTCACCAAGGGGCAGGGGGCTGCGCGGGGAGGGCTACACCTTC. The encoded protein is CASSPRGRGLRGEGYTF.

This clonotype was seen only a few times. CDR3 region: CASSPTGAVGAQYF. The CDR3 DNA sequence: TGTGCCAGCAGCCCGACAGGGGCCGTGGGGGCCCAGTACTTC. The chain uses TRBV5-4 and TRBJ2-5; 8 bases fit TRBD1. The CDR3 length is 14 residues. Germline V gene data show CDR1 as SGHNT and CDR2 as YYREEE (reference sequence). V shed 4 bases and J 9 bases; nucleotides not matched to a gene: 11.

This clonotype was found many times. The V and J genes are TRBV9 and TRBJ1-2; D unresolved. This CDR3 spans 12 amino acids. Trimming removed 0 bases from V and 8 bases from J, with 8 bases in between. Germline assignment: CDR1 SGDLS and CDR2 YYNGEE. Here the CDR3 reads CASSVGGRGYTF. As DNA, the CDR3 is TGTGCCAGCAGCGTAGGTGGGAGGGGCTACACCTTC.

This clonotype was detected many times. This rearrangement joins TRBV20-1 to TRBJ2-2; 9 bases are shared with TRBD1. This CDR3 comprises 15 residues. Germline CDR1 reads DFQATT; CDR2 reads SNEGSKA (reference sequence). V dropped 6 bases and J dropped 5; count of bases not matched to a gene: 10. The CDR3 is CSAYLQGAGTGELFF. The CDR3 bases are TGCAGTGCATACCTACAGGGGGCGGGGACCGGGGAGCTGTTTTTT.

This clonotype was counted a single time. The rearrangement links TRBV7-2 to TRBJ2-1; 13 bases line up with TRBD2. Germline assignment: CDR1 SGHTA and CDR2 FQGNSA. V gave up 5 bases and J gave up 5 bases; unmatched junction bases: 6. The CDR3 spans 16 residues. This CDR3 reads CASSKSTSGGHNEQFF. CDR3 nucleotides: TGTGCCAGCAGCAAATCGACTAGCGGGGGGCACAATGAGCAGTTCTTC.

This clonotype showed up just a few times. The junction departs from the called germline gene at one end, perhaps through a read error. This sequence joins TRBV7-2 and TRBJ1-5, with D perhaps TRBD1 (6 bases). Germline-derived CDR1 and CDR2 are SGHTA and FQGNSA. The CDR3 covers 12 residues. The DNA for the CDR3 is TGTGCCAGTAGCTTAGGGGGGGAGACCCAGCATTTT. It is translated as CASSLGGETQHF.

As concerns this clonotype: Mismatch with germline at one junction end may stem from a read error. The chain couples TRBV20-1 to TRBJ2-7; maybe TRBD2 (6 bases). Germline CDR1 DFQATT, CDR2 SNEGSKA (reference sequence). This CDR3 has 11 amino acids. Here the CDR3 DNA reads TGCAGTGCACCAACTGGGGCTAGCGCTAACTTC. Translating it yields CSAPTGASANF.

This clonotype occurred many times. The chain recombines TRBV20-1 with TRBJ2-7; D is possibly TRBD2 (5 bases). The CDR3 runs 12 residues. Germline V gives CDR1 DFQATT, CDR2 SNEGSKA (reference sequence). V lost 6 bases to trimming and J lost 0 bases, with 9 bases between them. The CDR3 region has the DNA TGCAGTGCCCGGACTCCCTCCTACGAGCAGTACTTC. This gives the protein CSARTPSYEQYF.

This clonotype occurred many times. The V and J genes are TRBV7-9 and TRBJ1-2, with no clear D. V lost 5 bases, J lost 1 base, and 17 bases lay in between. There are 16 residues in the CDR3. Germline lookup yields CDR1 SEHNR and CDR2 FQNEAQ (reference sequence). The CDR3 DNA is TGTGCCAGCAGCCCCGGGTGGGCCGGGAGTAACTATGGCTACACCTTC. As protein: CASSPGWAGSNYGYTF.

The rearrangement uses TRBV5-4 and TRBJ2-7; D is unresolved. The CDR3 contains 14 residues. Germline V CDR1 and CDR2: SGHNT, YYREEE (reference sequence). V lost 4 bases to trimming and J lost 4 bases, with 15 bases between them. In DNA, the CDR3 is TGTGCCAGCAGCCCGGCGGCGGATTTTTACGAGCAGTACTTC. Residues: CASSPAADFYEQYF.

The J gene is TRBJ1-2, the V gene TRBV19; TRBD1 aligns across 7 bases. Germline lookup yields CDR1 LNHDA and CDR2 SQIVND (reference sequence). The CDR3 is made up of 13 amino acids. V trimming: 3 bases; J trimming: 4 bases; junction bases outside the gene matches: 2. The CDR3 DNA follows: TGTGCCAGTAGTATGACAGGGTTCTATGGCTACACCTTC. As protein: CASSMTGFYGYTF.

This sequence joins TRBV7-8 and TRBJ1-5; TRBD1 matches 7 bases. Germline-derived CDR1 and CDR2 are SGHVS and FQNEAQ. The CDR3 runs to 16 residues. After removal of 5 bases from V and 9 bases from J, the junction contained 16 bases not matched to a gene. The CDR3 protein is CASSSNADRWQPPQHF. In nucleotides, the CDR3 is TGTGCCAGCAGCAGCAATGCGGACAGGTGGCAACCGCCCCAGCATTTT.

The chain employs TRBV19 and TRBJ2-4, with 9 bases identical to TRBD1. The CDR3 runs to 14 residues. J was trimmed by 6 bases and V by 11 bases; bases with no gene match: 11. Germline-derived CDR1 and CDR2 are LNHDA and SQIVND (reference sequence). The CDR3 protein is CAWGLGTGRNIQYF. The CDR3 DNA is TGTGCCTGGGGCCTCGGGACAGGGCGAAACATTCAGTACTTC.

At least ten counts were recorded for this clonotype. The gene calls are TRBV15 and TRBJ1-4; D not certain. Germline values: CDR1 LNHNV, CDR2 YYDKDF (reference sequence). V shed 5 bases and J shed 0 bases, with 7 bases lying between them. CDR3 length equals 14 residues. CDR3 coding DNA: TGTGCCACCAGCGTCCGCTCAACTAATGAAAAACTGTTTTTT. This translates into CATSVRSTNEKLFF.

The chain couples TRBV9 to TRBJ2-1, with a possible D match to TRBD2 (5 bases). The CDR3 is 15 amino acids. The V and J ends lost 0 bases and 4 bases respectively, with 11 bases between them. CDR1 and CDR2 (germline): SGDLS, YYNGEE. CDR3 coding DNA: TGTGCCAGCAGCGTAGATGGGAGCCCTTACAATGAGCAGTTCTTC. Residues: CASSVDGSPYNEQFF.

Ten or more counts support this clonotype. The rearrangement joins TRBV6-4 to TRBJ1-1, with D possibly being TRBD1 (5 bases). Germline V lookup: CDR1 MRHNA, CDR2 SNTAGT. CDR3 length: 17 amino acids. V was pared by 1 base and J by 5 bases, with 20 bases between. This CDR3 reads CASSDFHGTGTGTEAFF. As DNA, the CDR3 is TGTGCCAGCAGTGACTTTCATGGGACCGGCACGGGGACTGAAGCTTTCTTT.